This note documents a single T cell receptor (beta chain) sequence. This record belongs to a study of glioma-infiltrating T cells. The J segment lost 8 bases and the V segment lost 6 bases, leaving 7 bases of the junction unmatched. This CDR3 has 15 residues. Germline V CDR1 and CDR2: SGHRS, YFSETQ. Using RNA template, CDR3s of TCR alpha and beta were amplified with iRepertoire arm-PCR. MiXCR was run by TCRdb on the multiplex PCR reads, yielding one entry per CDR3 protein. The data contain around 170,000 distinct CDR3 sequences, about 46% of them singletons. This rearrangement joins TRBV5-1 to TRBJ2-1, with TRBD2 matching over 14 bases. The receptor was isolated from a human donor with low-grade glioma or glioblastoma, undergoing nonglioma brain surgery, or in good health (not recorded which). Sample: glioma tissue, nonneoplastic brain tissue, or PBMCs (not recorded which). This CDR3 reads CASMGLAGAVDEQFF. CDR3 nucleotides: TGCGCCAGCATGGGACTAGCGGGAGCAGTAGATGAGCAGTTCTTC.